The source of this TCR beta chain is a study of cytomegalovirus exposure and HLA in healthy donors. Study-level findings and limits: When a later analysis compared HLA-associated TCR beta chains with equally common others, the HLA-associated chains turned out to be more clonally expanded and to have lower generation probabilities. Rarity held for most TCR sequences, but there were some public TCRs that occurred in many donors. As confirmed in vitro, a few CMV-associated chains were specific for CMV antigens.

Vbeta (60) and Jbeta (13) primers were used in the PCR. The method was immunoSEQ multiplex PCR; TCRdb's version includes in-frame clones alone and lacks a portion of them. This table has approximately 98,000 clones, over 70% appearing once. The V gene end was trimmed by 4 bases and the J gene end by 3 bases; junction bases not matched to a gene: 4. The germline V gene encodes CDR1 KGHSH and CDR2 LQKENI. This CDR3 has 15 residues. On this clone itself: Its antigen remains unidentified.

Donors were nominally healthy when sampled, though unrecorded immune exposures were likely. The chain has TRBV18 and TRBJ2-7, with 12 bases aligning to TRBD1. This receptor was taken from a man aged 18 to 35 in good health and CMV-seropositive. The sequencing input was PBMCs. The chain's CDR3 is CASSLGQGAYYEQYF. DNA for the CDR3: TGTGCCAGCTCACTGGGACAGGGGGCGTACTACGAGCAGTACTTC. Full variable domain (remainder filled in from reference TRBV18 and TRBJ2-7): NAGVMQNPRHLVRRRGQEARLRCSPMKGHSHVYWYRQLPEEGLKFMVYLQKENIIDESGMPKERFSAEFPKEGPSILRIQQVVRGDSAAYFCASSLGQGAYYEQYFGPGTRLTVT.